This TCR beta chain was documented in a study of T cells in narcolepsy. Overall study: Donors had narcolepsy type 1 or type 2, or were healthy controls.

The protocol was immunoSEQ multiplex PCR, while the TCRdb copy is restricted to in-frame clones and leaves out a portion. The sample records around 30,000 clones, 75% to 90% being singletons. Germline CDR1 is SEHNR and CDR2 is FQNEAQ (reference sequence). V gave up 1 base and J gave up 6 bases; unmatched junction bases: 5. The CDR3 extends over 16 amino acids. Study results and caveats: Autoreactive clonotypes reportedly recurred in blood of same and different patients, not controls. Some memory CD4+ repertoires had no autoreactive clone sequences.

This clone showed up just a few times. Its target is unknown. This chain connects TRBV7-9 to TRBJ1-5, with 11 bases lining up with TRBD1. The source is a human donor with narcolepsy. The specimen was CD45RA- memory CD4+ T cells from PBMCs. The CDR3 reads CASSLEGTGGLQPQHF. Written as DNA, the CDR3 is TGTGCCAGCAGCTTAGAGGGGACAGGGGGTCTTCAGCCCCAGCATTTT.